The T cell receptor (beta chain) under discussion was sequenced for a study of cytomegalovirus exposure and HLA in healthy donors. Study context: The Caucasian-associated ancestry cluster contained 81% of the approximately 400 genotyped donors.

Study-wide findings and caveats: Relative to the approximately 700-donor mean, N-insertions were reportedly fewer in an Asian-associated ancestry cluster in a later analysis.

Notes on this clone: Its antigen remains unknown.

Germline CDR1 and CDR2: SGHRS and YFSETQ. V dropped 4 bases and J dropped 4 bases, with 11 bases sitting between them. The CDR3 has 13 residues. 60 Vbeta and 13 Jbeta primers were used in PCR. Sequencing was performed with immunoSEQ multiplex PCR; in TCRdb, only in-frame clones are kept and a portion is missing. Of some 100,000 clones listed, less than 65% are singletons. Specimen: PBMCs. The receptor comes from a woman aged 30 to 39 in good health and CMV-seropositive. The chain joins TRBV5-1 to TRBJ1-2, with a possible D match to TRBD1 (5 bases). In DNA, the CDR3 is TGCGCCAGCAGCCGAGGGACTGCCTATGGCTACACCTTC. As protein: CASSRGTAYGYTF. The whole variable domain, filled in from reference TRBV5-1 and TRBJ1-2, reads KAGVTQTPRYLIKTRGQQVTLSCSPISGHRSVSWYQQTPGQGLQFLFEYFSETQRNKGNFPGRFSGRQFSNSRSEMNVSTLELGDSALYLCASSRGTAYGYTFGSGTRLTVV.